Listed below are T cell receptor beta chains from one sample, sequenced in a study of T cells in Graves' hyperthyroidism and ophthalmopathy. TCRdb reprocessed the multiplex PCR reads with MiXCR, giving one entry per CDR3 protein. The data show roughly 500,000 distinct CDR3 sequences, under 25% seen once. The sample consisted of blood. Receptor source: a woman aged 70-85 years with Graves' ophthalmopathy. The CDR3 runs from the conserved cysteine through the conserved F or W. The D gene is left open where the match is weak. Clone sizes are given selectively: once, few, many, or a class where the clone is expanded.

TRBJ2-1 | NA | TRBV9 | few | TGTGCCAGCAGCGTAGAGGCAGGGGGGGTCGATGAGCAGTTCTTC | CASSVEAGGVDEQFF
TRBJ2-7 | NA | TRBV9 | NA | TGTGCCAGCAGCGTAGGAGGAGGAGGACACCTTCCTGACGAGCAGTACTTC | CASSVGGGGHLPDEQYF
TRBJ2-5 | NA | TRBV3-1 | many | TGTGCCAGCAGCCAGGGTAGGGGAGAGACCCAGTACTTC | CASSQGRGETQYF
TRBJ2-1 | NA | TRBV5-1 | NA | TGCGCCAGCAGCTTGGAGGGGCGCGATGAGCAGTTCTTC | CASSLEGRDEQFF
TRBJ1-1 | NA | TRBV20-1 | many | TGCAGTGCTAATCCTAACTTGTCGAACACTGAAGCTTTCTTT | CSANPNLSNTEAFF
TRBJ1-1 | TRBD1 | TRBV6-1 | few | TGTGCCAGCAGTTCGGACAGGGAGAACACTGAAGCTTTCTTT | CASSSDRENTEAFF
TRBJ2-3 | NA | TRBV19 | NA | TGTGCCAGTAGTATGGGGATTGTACAGGTACACACAGATACGCAGTATTTT | CASSMGIVQVHTDTQYF
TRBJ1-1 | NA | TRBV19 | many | TGTGCCAGTAGTATGGGGCAGCGGAGGCAGACTGAAGCTTTCTTT | CASSMGQRRQTEAFF
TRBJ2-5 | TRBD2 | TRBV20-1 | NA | TGCAGTGCTCTCGGACTAGCGGGAGTCGTTCGAGAGACCCAGTACTTC | CSALGLAGVVRETQYF
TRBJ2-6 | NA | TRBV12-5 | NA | TGTGCTAGTGCCGACTCTGGGGCCAACGTCCTGACTTTC | CASADSGANVLTF
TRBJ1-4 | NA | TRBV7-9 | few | TGTGCCAGCAGCGGGGATGCAACTAATGAAAAACTGTTTTTT | CASSGDATNEKLFF
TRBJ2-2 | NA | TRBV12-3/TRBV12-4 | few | TGTGCCAGCAGTTTATCTGTTCCGGGCACCGGGGAGCTGTTTTTT | CASSLSVPGTGELFF
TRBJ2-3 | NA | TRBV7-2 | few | TGTGCCAGCAGCTTAGGTGGCGGGGAAGATACGCAGTATTTT | CASSLGGGEDTQYF
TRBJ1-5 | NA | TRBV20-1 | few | TGCAGTGCTAGCGGCACAGGAGGGGGTCAGCCCCAGCATTTT | CSASGTGGGQPQHF
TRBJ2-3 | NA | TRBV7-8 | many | TGTGCCAGCAGCCCCCGATGGACGGAAAAAGATACGCAGTATTTT | CASSPRWTEKDTQYF
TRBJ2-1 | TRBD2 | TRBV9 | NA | TGTGCCAGCAGCGACATCGGGACTAGCAATGAGCAGTTCTTC | CASSDIGTSNEQFF
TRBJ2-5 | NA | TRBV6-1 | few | TGTGCCAGCAGTTTAAATTCGGGGACCCAGTACTTC | CASSLNSGTQYF
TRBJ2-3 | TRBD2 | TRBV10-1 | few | TGCGCCAGCAGGGAGACTAGCGGGAGCACAGATACGCAGTATTTT | CASRETSGSTDTQYF
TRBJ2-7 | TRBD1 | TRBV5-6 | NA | TGTGCCAGCAGCTTGGCAACAGGGGCCGAGCAGTACTTC | CASSLATGAEQYF
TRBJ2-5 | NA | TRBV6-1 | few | TGTGCCAGCAGTGAAGGTGGCCCGCGGGAGACCCAGTACTTC | CASSEGGPRETQYF
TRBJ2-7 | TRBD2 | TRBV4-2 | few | TGTGCCAGCAGCCAAGATCATCTCCGGGAGGGCCTTTACGAGCAGTACTTC | CASSQDHLREGLYEQYF
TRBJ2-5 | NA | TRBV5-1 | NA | TGCGCCAGCAGCTCGACAGGAGAGTCCCAAGAGACCCAGTACTTC | CASSSTGESQETQYF
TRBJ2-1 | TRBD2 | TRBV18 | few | TGTGCCAGCTCAACGGGACTAGCGGGAAAGTATGAGCAGTTCTTC | CASSTGLAGKYEQFF
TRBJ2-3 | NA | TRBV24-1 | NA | TGTGCCACCAGTGCGGGAGTACCCACAGATACGCAGTATTTT | CATSAGVPTDTQYF
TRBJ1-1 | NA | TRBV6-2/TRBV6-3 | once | TGTGCCAGCAGTCAGGAAATGAACACTGAAGCTTTCTTT | CASSQEMNTEAFF
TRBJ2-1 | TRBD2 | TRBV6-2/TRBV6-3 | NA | TGTGCCAGCAGTTACTCGGCTAGCGGGAATCAGCAGTTCTTC | CASSYSASGNQQFF
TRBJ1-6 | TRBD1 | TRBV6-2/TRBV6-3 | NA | TGTGCCAGCACATCTACGGGACAGGGGGCCTCACCCCTCCACTTT | CASTSTGQGASPLHF
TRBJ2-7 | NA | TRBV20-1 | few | TGCAGTGCTCTTAGGGGGGCCTACGAGCAGTACTTC | CSALRGAYEQYF
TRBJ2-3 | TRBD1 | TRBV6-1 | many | TGTGCCAGCAGTATACGGACAGGGATCACAGATACGCAGTATTTT | CASSIRTGITDTQYF
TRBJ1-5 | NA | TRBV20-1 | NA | TGCAGTGCCTCAGGGTTCCAGCCCCAGCATTTT | CSASGFQPQHF
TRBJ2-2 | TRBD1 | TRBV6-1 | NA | TGTGCCAGCAAGCTACAGGGGGTGAGGACCGGGGAGCTGTTTTTT | CASKLQGVRTGELFF
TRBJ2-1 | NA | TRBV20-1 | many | TGCAGTGCTAGAGATCACGGGGGCGCGGTAGATGAGCAGTTCTTC | CSARDHGGAVDEQFF
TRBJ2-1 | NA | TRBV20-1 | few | TGCAGTGCTGGTGTGGGCTCCTACAATGAGCAGTTCTTC | CSAGVGSYNEQFF
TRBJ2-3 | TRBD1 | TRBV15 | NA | TGTGCCACCAGCAGAGTTCGGGACAGGGGGACAGATACGCAGTATTTT | CATSRVRDRGTDTQYF
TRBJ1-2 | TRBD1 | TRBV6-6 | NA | TGTGCCAGCAGTTACTCGGGACAGGGGGCAGAGGGCTACACCTTC | CASSYSGQGAEGYTF
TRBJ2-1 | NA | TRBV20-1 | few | TGCAGTGCTAGAGTGGGCAAATACAATGAGCAGTTCTTC | CSARVGKYNEQFF
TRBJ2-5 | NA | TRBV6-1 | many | TGTGCCAGCAGGACTGAAGAGACCCAGTACTTC | CASRTEETQYF
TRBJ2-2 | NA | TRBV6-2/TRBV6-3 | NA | TGTGCCAGCAGTTACTCCGATTGGGACGGGAAGTACACCGGGGAGCTGTTTTTT | CASSYSDWDGKYTGELFF
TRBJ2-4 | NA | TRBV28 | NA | TGTGCCAGCAGTTTCCTCGGGACAGCCAAAAACATTCAGTACTTC | CASSFLGTAKNIQYF
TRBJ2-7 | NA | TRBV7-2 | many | TGTGCCAGCAGCTTAGCATCGGATAGCTCCTACGAGCAGTACTTC | CASSLASDSSYEQYF
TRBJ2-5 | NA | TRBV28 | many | TGTGCCAGCAGTTTATCCCCGGGAGCGGGAGAGACCCAGTACTTC | CASSLSPGAGETQYF
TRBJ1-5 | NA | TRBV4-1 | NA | TGCGCCAGCAGCCAAGGAGTTCTTAGCAATCAGCCCCAGCATTTT | CASSQGVLSNQPQHF
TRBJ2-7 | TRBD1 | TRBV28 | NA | TGTGCCAGCAGCCACCGGGACAGGGGCGTCTACGAGCAGTACTTC | CASSHRDRGVYEQYF
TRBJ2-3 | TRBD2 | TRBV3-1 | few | TGTGCCAGCAGCCAACTGGGAGGGATAGATACGCAGTATTTT | CASSQLGGIDTQYF
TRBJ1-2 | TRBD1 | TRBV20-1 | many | TGCAGTGCTTCCGGGACAGGGGGATATGGCTACACCTTC | CSASGTGGYGYTF
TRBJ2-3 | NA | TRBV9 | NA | TGTGCCAGCAGCGTAGGTCACGGTAGTGATCAGCCCCAGTATTTT | CASSVGHGSDQPQYF
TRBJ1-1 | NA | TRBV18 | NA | TGTGCCAGCTCAAACCAGCGGGGTCCGAACACTGAAGCTTTCTTT | CASSNQRGPNTEAFF
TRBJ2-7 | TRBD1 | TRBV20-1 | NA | TGCAGTGCTAGAGATCGGATGGGACAGCTCTCCTACGAGCAGTGCTTC | CSARDRMGQLSYEQCF
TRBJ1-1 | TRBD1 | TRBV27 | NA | TGTGCCAGCAGTGTTCAGGGGGTTGGTGCTTTCTTT | CASSVQGVGAFF
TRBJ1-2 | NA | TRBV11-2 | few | TGTGCCAGCAGCCTAAAGTCCCTTAACTATGGCTACACCTTC | CASSLKSLNYGYTF
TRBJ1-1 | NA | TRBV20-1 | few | TGCAGTGCTAGGTCTTTCTCTGGGACTGAAGGCACTGAAGCTTTCTTT | CSARSFSGTEGTEAFF
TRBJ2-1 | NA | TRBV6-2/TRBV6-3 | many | TGTGCCAGCAGTACCTACCGGGACTCAAATGAGCAGTTCTTC | CASSTYRDSNEQFF
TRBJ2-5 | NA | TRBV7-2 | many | TGTGCCAGCTCTACGGGCCAACCCGGGGAGACCCAGTACTTC | CASSTGQPGETQYF